The clone carrying this T cell receptor beta chain turned up a few times. The antigen is undetermined. An equimolar mix of two oligonucleotides served as the beta constant-region primer for TRBC1 and TRBC2. The ligated cDNA underwent four PCR rounds using SP2 and nested alpha and beta constant-region primers. From the UMI-ligation and nested PCR reads, TCRdb called clonotypes with MiXCR, one entry per CDR3 protein. The sample includes 150,000 or so distinct CDR3 sequences, approximately 22% seen only once; the top ten take 0.11%. The data originate from a study of naive and memory T cell subsets. General study results and limits: A few larger clonotypes appeared in naive repertoires, especially CD8, possibly memory cells re-expressing CD45RA.

Between the trimmed V and J ends, which lost 1 base and 4 bases, there was a span of 8 bases. Germline assignment: CDR1 SGHAT and CDR2 FQNNGV. The CDR3 sequence is 14 residues long. This chain uses TRBV11-2 with TRBJ2-1; D is unclear. Sequenced: naive CD4+ T cells from blood. The TCR sequence derives from a human donor in good health. The CDR3 nucleotides read TGTGCCAGCAGCTTAGTTCCCACTTACAATGAGCAGTTCTTC. Its protein product is CASSLVPTYNEQFF. Looking up the rest from reference TRBV11-2 and TRBJ2-1 gives the full variable domain: EAGVAQSPRYKIIEKRQSVAFWCNPISGHATLYWYQQILGQGPKLLIQFQNNGVVDDSQLPKDRFSAERLKGVDSTLKIQPAKLEDSAVYLCASSLVPTYNEQFFGPGTRLTVL.